A single sample is the source of the 3 T cell receptor beta chains below, sequenced in a study of cytomegalovirus exposure and HLA in healthy donors. PCR primers comprised 60 Vbeta and 13 Jbeta primers. Generated by immunoSEQ multiplex PCR, the TCRdb table keeps only in-frame clones and is missing some. The table has about 54,000 clones, 82% seen once; the top ten hold 2.5% to 3.5%. The sample taken for sequencing was PBMCs. The receptors stem from a woman aged 18-29 years in good health and CMV-seronegative.

V gene TRBV25-1 combines with J gene TRBJ1-1, with TRBD1 identical over 9 bases. This CDR3 region has 17 residues. Looked up from germline, CDR1 is MGHDK and CDR2 is SYGVNS. J lost 0 bases, V lost 2 bases, and 7 bases had no gene match. The CDR3 here is CASSEQGTGPLNTEAFF. Here the CDR3 DNA reads TGTGCCAGCAGTGAACAAGGGACAGGGCCTTTGAACACTGAAGCTTTCTTT.

The chain uses TRBV19 and TRBJ1-2, with 7 nucleotides matching TRBD1. Germline V gene lookup returns CDR1 LNHDA and CDR2 SQIVND (reference sequence). The CDR3 runs to 15 residues. V lost 6 bases to trimming and J lost 1 base; unmatched junction nucleotides: 8. CDR3 sequence: CASSETGDLNYGYTF. The CDR3, as DNA: TGTGCCAGTAGCGAAACAGGGGACCTTAACTATGGCTACACCTTC.

The rearrangement uses TRBV7-9 and TRBJ1-2; TRBD1 is a possible D gene (5 bases). V lost 5 bases to trimming and J lost 5 bases, with 15 bases between them. CDR3 length: 14 residues. Per germline, CDR1 SEHNR and CDR2 FQNEAQ (reference sequence). Here the CDR3 DNA reads TGTGCCAGCAGCGCCACAGGTCTCCAGTATGGCTACACCTTC. It translates to CASSATGLQYGYTF.